These 9 T cell receptor beta chains were sequenced from one sample in a study of blood T cell repertoires in COVID-19. Repertoires were generated with immunoSEQ multiplex PCR, while TCRdb's copy carries only in-frame clones and drops some. The data contain approximately 150,000 clones, just under 85% of them seen just once; the ten biggest clones take up 6.2%. The sample comprised PBMCs or T cells enriched from blood (not recorded which). These receptor sequences come from a woman in her forties who had recovered from COVID-19.

The chain uses TRBV2 and TRBJ1-2, with TRBD1 matching over 9 bases. The germline V gene encodes CDR1 SNHLY and CDR2 FYNNEI. V was clipped by 0 bases and J by 2 bases; unmatched bases: 1. This CDR3 has 15 residues. The CDR3 loop reads CASSEAGTGNYGYTF. CDR3 DNA: TGTGCCAGCAGTGAAGCCGGGACAGGGAACTATGGCTACACCTTC. Combining the CDR3 with reference TRBV2 and TRBJ1-2 gives the whole variable domain EPEVTQTPSHQVTQMGQEVILRCVPISNHLYFYWYRQILGQKVEFLVSFYNNEISEKSEIFDDQFSVERPDGSNFTLKIRSTKLEDSAMYFCASSEAGTGNYGYTFGSGTRLTVV.

CDR3 sequence: CASSLRSYEQFF. DNA of the CDR3: TGCGCCAGCAGCCTCCGTAGCTATGAGCAGTTCTTC. The J gene is TRBJ2-1, the V gene TRBV4-1; unclear D gene. CDR3 length: 12 amino acids. Germline CDR1 and CDR2: MGHRA and YSYEKL. V shed 4 bases and J shed 8 bases, with 9 bases lying between them.

The rearrangement links TRBV30 to TRBJ1-4, with unresolved D. The CDR3 is 14 amino acids. V lost 1 base to trimming and J lost 12 bases, with 18 bases between them. CDR1 is GTSNPN and CDR2 is SVGIG in the germline V gene (reference sequence). As DNA, the CDR3 is TGTGCCTGGAGTGAGCGGTCCACCTCGGTGCAACTGTTTTTT. Its translation is CAWSERSTSVQLFF.

This clone was observed a single time. The chain employs TRBV5-1 and TRBJ2-3; 16 bases are shared with TRBD2. The CDR3 runs 20 residues. The germline V gene has CDR1 SGHRS and CDR2 YFSETQ. V lost 4 bases to trimming and J lost 5 bases; unmatched junction nucleotides: 16. CDR3 region: CASSPTRGLAGGPRGDTQYF. In nucleotides, the CDR3 is TGCGCCAGCAGCCCTACACGGGGACTAGCGGGGGGGCCAAGGGGAGATACGCAGTATTTT. Looking up the rest from reference TRBV5-1 and TRBJ2-3 gives the full variable domain: KAGVTQTPRYLIKTRGQQVTLSCSPISGHRSVSWYQQTPGQGLQFLFEYFSETQRNKGNFPGRFSGRQFSNSRSEMNVSTLELGDSALYLCASSPTRGLAGGPRGDTQYFGPGTRLTVL.

This chain connects TRBV4-1 to TRBJ1-2; no firm D call. The CDR3 is made up of 15 amino acids. Germline loops: CDR1 MGHRA, CDR2 YSYEKL. The V end was cut by 0 bases, the J end by 5 bases, with 13 bases between. Written as DNA, the CDR3 is TGCGCCAGCAGCCAAGATTTCCGGGTTTGGTATGGCTACACCTTC. Protein sequence: CASSQDFRVWYGYTF.

V is TRBV18 and J is TRBJ1-4; D may be TRBD1 (5 bases). V shed 0 bases and J shed 8 bases, with 10 bases lying between them. Germline CDR1 is KGHSH and CDR2 is LQKENI. The CDR3 is made up of 14 amino acids. The CDR3 protein is CASSPPGGGEKLFF. CDR3 nucleotides: TGTGCCAGCTCACCACCAGGTGGGGGGGAAAAACTGTTTTTT. Full variable domain (outside the CDR3, taken from reference TRBV18 and TRBJ1-4): NAGVMQNPRHLVRRRGQEARLRCSPMKGHSHVYWYRQLPEEGLKFMVYLQKENIIDESGMPKERFSAEFPKEGPSILRIQQVVRGDSAAYFCASSPPGGGEKLFFGSGTQLSVL.

The chain couples TRBV7-9 to TRBJ1-1; 7 bases line up with TRBD1. The germline V gene has CDR1 SEHNR and CDR2 FQNEAQ (reference sequence). The CDR3 has 14 amino acids. The V gene end was trimmed by 7 bases and the J gene end by 1 base; junction bases not matched to a gene: 6. CDR3 sequence: CASILTGANTEAFF. CDR3 coding DNA: TGTGCCAGCATCCTAACAGGGGCGAACACTGAAGCTTTCTTT.

Only one count was recorded for this clone. The chain is built from TRBV21-1 and TRBJ1-1; the table's TRBD1 call for D was not verified on the DNA. TRBV21-1 is tagged as a pseudogene. CDR3 length: 18 residues. The CDR3 region is CASSKGGTGTVPNTEAFF. The CDR3, as DNA: TGTGCCAGCAGCAAAGGAGGGACAGGGACAGTTCCGAACACTGAAGCTTTCTTT.

The rearrangement joins TRBV5-8 to TRBJ2-1, with D possibly TRBD1 on 6 matching bases. V shed 9 bases and J shed 0 bases, with 22 bases lying between them. The germline V gene encodes CDR1 SGHTS and CDR2 YDEGEE. This CDR3 is built from 17 residues. For the CDR3, the DNA is TGTGCCACCTCGATGGCGAGGGGGATCCGCTCCTACAATGAGCAGTTCTTC. This encodes CATSMARGIRSYNEQFF.